This T cell receptor (beta chain) was documented in a study of cytomegalovirus exposure and HLA in healthy donors. In the case of this clone: Its antigen is currently unknown.

Study outcomes and limitations: Researchers reported in a later analysis that a missense DCLRE1C variant was tied to TCR beta V- and J-gene trimming. Per a prior analysis, the majority of TCR beta V segments were productive roughly 87% or roughly 30% of the time.

Germline V gives CDR1 MDHEN, CDR2 SYDVKM. This CDR3 contains 15 residues. Trimming removed 3 bases from V and 4 bases from J, with 13 bases in between. Primers: 60 Vbeta forward and 13 Jbeta reverse. How the authors handled the data: Later, about 80 million unique TCR beta chains were counted in an analysis, and around 11 million of them were shared. Generated by immunoSEQ multiplex PCR, the TCRdb table keeps only in-frame clones and is missing some. V, J and clone size derive from that table, while D and trimming were established from the DNA sequence. This sample has 75,000 to 90,000 clones; around 77% occur once, and the top ten carry around 3.4%.

The source of this sequence is a middle-aged man in good health and CMV-seronegative. Sequencing was carried out using PBMCs. V gene TRBV28 combines with J gene TRBJ1-3, with TRBD1 as a possible D gene (5 bases). The CDR3 reads CASSFWQGGGNTIYF. The CDR3 DNA reads as TGTGCCAGCAGTTTTTGGCAGGGAGGCGGAAACACCATATATTTT. The full variable domain, rest sourced from reference TRBV28 and TRBJ1-3, is DVKVTQSSRYLVKRTGEKVFLECVQDMDHENMFWYRQDPGLGLRLIYFSYDVKMKEKGDIPEGYSVSREKKERFSLILESASTNQTSMYLCASSFWQGGGNTIYFGEGSWLTVV.